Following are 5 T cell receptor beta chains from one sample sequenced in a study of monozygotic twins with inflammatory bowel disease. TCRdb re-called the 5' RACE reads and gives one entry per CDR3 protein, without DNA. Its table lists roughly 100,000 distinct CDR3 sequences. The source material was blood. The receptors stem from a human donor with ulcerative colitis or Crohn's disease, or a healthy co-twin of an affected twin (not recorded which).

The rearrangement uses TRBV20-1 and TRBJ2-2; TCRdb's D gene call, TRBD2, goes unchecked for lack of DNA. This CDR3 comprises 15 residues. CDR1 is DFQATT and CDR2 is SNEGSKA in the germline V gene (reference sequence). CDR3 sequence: CSARADGRATGELFF.

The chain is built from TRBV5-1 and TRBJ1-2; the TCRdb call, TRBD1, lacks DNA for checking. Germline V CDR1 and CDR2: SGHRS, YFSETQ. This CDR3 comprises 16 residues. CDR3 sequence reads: CASSLEGQQGIYGYTF.

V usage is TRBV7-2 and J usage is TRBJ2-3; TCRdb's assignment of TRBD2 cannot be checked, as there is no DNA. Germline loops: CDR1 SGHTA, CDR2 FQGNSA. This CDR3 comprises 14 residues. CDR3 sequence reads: CASSLEWRGDTQYF. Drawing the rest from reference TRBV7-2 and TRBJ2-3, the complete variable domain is GAGVSQSPSNKVTEKGKDVELRCDPISGHTALYWYRQSLGQGLEFLIYFQGNSAPDKSGLPSDRFSAERTGGSVSTLTIQRTQQEDSAVYLCASSLEWRGDTQYFGPGTRLTVL.

The CDR3 sequence: CSARGRSSYNEQFF. The rearrangement links TRBV20-1 to TRBJ2-1. The CDR3 sequence is 14 residues long. Germline-derived CDR1 and CDR2 are DFQATT and SNEGSKA (reference sequence).

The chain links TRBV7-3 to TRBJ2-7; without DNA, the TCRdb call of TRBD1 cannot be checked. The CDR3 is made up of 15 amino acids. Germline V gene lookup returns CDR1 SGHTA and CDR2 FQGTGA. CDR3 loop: CASSLTGTGDYEQYF.